The next 9 T cell receptor beta chains were all read from a single sample in a study of blood T cell repertoires in COVID-19. Assay: immunoSEQ multiplex PCR; the TCRdb copy retains only in-frame clones and omits some. The data show about 490,000 clones, with 70% to 90% seen just once and 3.2% held by the top ten. Sequencing was performed on peripheral blood. These receptors were obtained from a human donor in a cohort sampled during active COVID-19.

This sequence joins TRBV6-5 and TRBJ1-1, with D maybe TRBD1 (5 bases). Germline V gene lookup returns CDR1 MNHEY and CDR2 SVGAGI. Trimming cost V 7 bases and J 8 bases, with 20 bases left between them. The CDR3 runs to 14 residues. The CDR3 DNA reads as TGTGCCAGCACGCGGGAGCAGGGATCGAGGGAAGCTTTCTTT. It codes for CASTREQGSREAFF.

The chain employs TRBV29-1 and TRBJ1-4, with 7 bases fitting TRBD1. V shed 5 bases and J 8 bases; nucleotides not matched to a gene: 8. Per the germline V gene, CDR1 is SQVTM and CDR2 is ANQGSEA. CDR3 length: 13 residues. This CDR3 reads CSVLTGQGEKLFF. The CDR3 bases are TGCAGCGTTTTGACAGGGCAGGGGGAAAAACTGTTTTTT.

V gene TRBV7-3 combines with J gene TRBJ2-3; TRBD2 matches at 12 bases. This CDR3 region has 16 residues. Germline loops: CDR1 SGHTA, CDR2 FQGTGA. V dropped 0 bases and J dropped 7; count of bases not matched to a gene: 5. The CDR3 DNA follows: TGTGCCAGCAGCTTAACCACTAGCGGGAGGATGAATACGCAGTATTTT. Translating it yields CASSLTTSGRMNTQYF.

V is TRBV19 and J is TRBJ1-2; D may be TRBD1 (5 bases). This CDR3 region has 13 residues. The V and J ends lost 3 bases and 7 bases respectively, with 12 bases between them. Germline CDR1 is LNHDA and CDR2 is SQIVND (reference sequence). The CDR3 DNA follows: TGTGCCAGTAGTATTGCAGGGCTGGGTGGCTACACCTTC. Its translation: CASSIAGLGGYTF. Supplemented by reference TRBV19 and TRBJ1-2, the full variable domain reads DGGITQSPKYLFRKEGQNVTLSCEQNLNHDAMYWYRQDPGQGLRLIYYSQIVNDFQKGDIAEGYSVSREKKESFPLTVTSAQKNPTAFYLCASSIAGLGGYTFGSGTRLTVV.

The J gene is TRBJ1-5, the V gene TRBV19; 9 bases map to TRBD1. With 10 bases clipped from V and 2 bases from J, the junction kept 3 bases outside the gene matches. The CDR3 runs 13 residues. In germline, CDR1 is LNHDA, CDR2 SQIVND (reference sequence). The CDR3 is CATRTGGNQPQHF. The CDR3, as DNA: TGTGCCACCCGGACAGGGGGCAATCAGCCCCAGCATTTT.

The CDR3 DNA reads as TGTGCCTCCCACGGGACAGGGGGAACACCCCTCCACTTT. Protein sequence: CASHGTGGTPLHF. The chain is built from TRBV28 and TRBJ1-6; 11 nucleotides line up with TRBD1. Germline CDR1 MDHEN, CDR2 SYDVKM. The CDR3 consists of 13 residues. V trimming: 11 bases; J trimming: 11 bases; junction bases outside the gene matches: 8.

This clone was detected only a few times. The CDR3 DNA follows: TGCGCCAGCAGCTGGGCACCGGGACTAGCTGGGAATGAGCAGTTCTTC. Translating gives CASSWAPGLAGNEQFF. This chain links TRBV5-1 with TRBJ2-1; 9 bases are shared with TRBD2. The V and J ends lost 3 bases and 7 bases, in that order; junction bases with no gene match: 11. This CDR3 region has 16 residues. CDR1 and CDR2 (germline): SGHRS, YFSETQ.

Here the CDR3 reads CASSQGLAFQGEQFF. The CDR3 nucleotides read TGTGCCAGCAGCCAGGGACTAGCTTTTCAGGGTGAGCAGTTCTTC. The V and J genes are TRBV3-1 (or the pseudogene TRBV3-2) and TRBJ2-1, with 9 bases that match TRBD2. The germline CDR1 and CDR2 sequences are LGHDT and YNNKEL (reference sequence). V lost 3 bases, J lost 9 bases, and 9 bases stayed unmatched. This CDR3 spans 15 amino acids.

This chain links TRBV30 with TRBJ2-7, with a weak D call TRBD1 (6 bases). V lost 0 bases and J lost 3, with 9 bases in between. Germline values: CDR1 GTSNPN, CDR2 SVGIG (reference sequence). The CDR3 is 13 residues long. CDR3 protein: CAWSVRTDYEQYF. The CDR3 DNA follows: TGTGCCTGGAGTGTACGGACAGACTACGAGCAGTACTTC. Supplemented by reference TRBV30 and TRBJ2-7, the full variable domain reads SQTIHQWPATLVQPVGSPLSLECTVEGTSNPNLYWYRQAAGRGLQLLFYSVGIGQISSEVPQNLSASRPQDRQFILSSKKLLLSDSGFYLCAWSVRTDYEQYFGPGTRLTVT.